This is a list of T cell receptor beta chains from one sample in a study of shared clonotypes between healthy human individuals. Sequencing was performed with immunoSEQ multiplex PCR; in TCRdb, only in-frame clones are kept and a portion is missing. The profile shows 490,000 or so clones, roughly four fifths of them singletons. The sequenced sample consisted of PBMCs. The receptors come from a woman aged 40 to 50 in good health. Some clones in this sample may be carry-over from other donors' samples. The CDR3 runs from the conserved cysteine through the conserved F or W. D genes are given only for firm matches. Size is stated for part of the rows, as once, few or many counts, or as a class when the clone is expanded.

v_call: TRBV5-1
j_call: TRBJ1-4
clone_size: .
d_call: .
cdr3_aa: CASSLATATNEKLFF
cdr3_nt: TGCGCCAGCAGCTTGGCAACGGCAACTAATGAAAAACTGTTTTTT

v_call: TRBV4-2
j_call: TRBJ2-1
clone_size: once
d_call: .
cdr3_aa: CASSLYSRGGNYNEQFF
cdr3_nt: TGTGCCAGCAGCCTCTACAGCAGGGGTGGGAATTACAATGAGCAGTTCTTC

v_call: TRBV29-1
j_call: TRBJ2-1
clone_size: .
d_call: .
cdr3_aa: CSVKDNEQFF
cdr3_nt: TGCAGCGTTAAGGACAATGAGCAGTTCTTC

v_call: TRBV7-2
j_call: TRBJ2-3
clone_size: .
d_call: TRBD2
cdr3_aa: CASSYGGAGVRDTQYF
cdr3_nt: TGTGCCAGCAGCTACGGGGGGGCGGGAGTGAGAGATACGCAGTATTTT

v_call: TRBV18
j_call: TRBJ2-5
clone_size: .
d_call: .
cdr3_aa: CASSGTTGQETQYF
cdr3_nt: TGTGCCAGCTCAGGGACGACTGGACAAGAGACCCAGTACTTC

v_call: TRBV7-9
j_call: TRBJ2-2
clone_size: .
d_call: .
cdr3_aa: CASSASPTGELFF
cdr3_nt: TGTGCCAGCAGCGCCAGTCCTACCGGGGAGCTGTTTTTT

v_call: TRBV5-4
j_call: TRBJ2-7
clone_size: .
d_call: .
cdr3_aa: CASSLAGFNEQYF
cdr3_nt: TGTGCCAGCAGCTTGGCGGGGTTCAACGAGCAGTACTTC

v_call: TRBV6-5
j_call: TRBJ1-1
clone_size: .
d_call: TRBD1
cdr3_aa: CASRQRTGWAEAFF
cdr3_nt: TGTGCCAGCAGACAACGGACAGGGTGGGCTGAAGCTTTCTTT

v_call: TRBV18
j_call: TRBJ2-3
clone_size: .
d_call: .
cdr3_aa: CASSLQGIADTQYF
cdr3_nt: TGTGCCAGCTCATTACAGGGTATAGCAGATACGCAGTATTTT

v_call: TRBV7-6
j_call: TRBJ2-7
clone_size: .
d_call: .
cdr3_aa: CASSLAGGLSYEQYF
cdr3_nt: TGTGCCAGCAGCTTAGCCGGGGGGCTCTCCTACGAGCAGTACTTC

v_call: TRBV6-5
j_call: TRBJ2-7
clone_size: .
d_call: TRBD2
cdr3_aa: CASSYSGLAGTDEQYF
cdr3_nt: TGTGCCAGCAGTTACTCTGGCCTAGCGGGAACCGACGAGCAGTACTTC

v_call: TRBV5-4
j_call: TRBJ2-7
clone_size: .
d_call: .
cdr3_aa: CASKPRDSRYEQYF
cdr3_nt: TGTGCCAGCAAACCCCGGGACTCCCGCTACGAGCAGTACTTC

v_call: TRBV7-2
j_call: TRBJ2-1
clone_size: .
d_call: TRBD2
cdr3_aa: CASSRRTSGSSYNEQFF
cdr3_nt: TGTGCCAGCAGCCGACGGACTAGCGGGAGCTCCTACAATGAGCAGTTCTTC

v_call: TRBV7-8
j_call: TRBJ2-7
clone_size: .
d_call: .
cdr3_aa: CASSFALTRGEQYF
cdr3_nt: TGTGCCAGCAGCTTCGCACTTACTAGGGGCGAGCAGTACTTC

v_call: TRBV27
j_call: TRBJ1-5
clone_size: .
d_call: .
cdr3_aa: CASSFAGLNSNQPQHF
cdr3_nt: TGTGCCAGCAGTTTTGCGGGGTTGAATAGCAATCAGCCCCAGCATTTT

v_call: TRBV6-6
j_call: TRBJ1-1
clone_size: few
d_call: .
cdr3_aa: CASSYTQTGEAFF
cdr3_nt: TGTGCCAGCAGTTACACCCAGACAGGTGAAGCTTTCTTT

v_call: TRBV7-8
j_call: TRBJ2-7
clone_size: .
d_call: TRBD1
cdr3_aa: CASSLQGAESYEQYF
cdr3_nt: TGTGCCAGCAGCTTACAGGGGGCAGAATCCTACGAGCAGTACTTC

v_call: TRBV6-1
j_call: TRBJ2-7
clone_size: .
d_call: .
cdr3_aa: CASSDLSSLSSYF
cdr3_nt: TGTGCCAGCAGTGATCTGTCTAGCTTGTCTTCGTACTTC

v_call: TRBV27
j_call: TRBJ2-1
clone_size: .
d_call: .
cdr3_aa: CASSSRQDNEQFF
cdr3_nt: TGTGCCAGCAGTTCTCGACAAGACAATGAGCAGTTCTTC

v_call: TRBV2
j_call: TRBJ2-2
clone_size: .
d_call: TRBD2
cdr3_aa: CASTGTSGSAGELFF
cdr3_nt: TGTGCCAGCACCGGGACTAGCGGGAGTGCCGGGGAGCTGTTTTTT

v_call: TRBV10-3
j_call: TRBJ1-1
clone_size: .
d_call: .
cdr3_aa: CAISELGGATEAFF
cdr3_nt: TGTGCCATCAGTGAGCTGGGGGGAGCCACTGAAGCTTTCTTT

v_call: TRBV5-1
j_call: TRBJ2-1
clone_size: .
d_call: .
cdr3_aa: CASSLLALGSYNEQFF
cdr3_nt: TGCGCCAGCAGCTTGCTAGCTTTGGGCTCCTACAATGAGCAGTTCTTC